Described below is a single TCR beta chain sequence and its context. No antigen is known for it. The data originate from a study of T cell responses to AZD1222 COVID-19 vaccine. Study-level points and caveats: Vaccination with two AZD1222 doses was followed by a rise in Spike-specific TCR breadth and depth. Most donors were white British and more were female, and clonal diversity was possibly underestimated. Nearly half of spike-specific TCRs reportedly target variant regions that are unmutated in the B.1.351 and B.1.1.7 variants.

CDR3 length equals 16 residues. CDR1 is SGHTA and CDR2 is FQGNSA in the germline V gene. Trimming removed 2 bases at V and 7 bases at J, with 18 bases between. Profiling relied on immunoSEQ multiplex PCR, and the TCRdb table lists in-frame clones only, not all of them. Altogether around 63,000 clones are present, about 85% being singletons, with the ten largest covering around 20%. The sample was peripheral blood, taken on day 0 of AZD1222 vaccination. The TCR originated in an adult in good health. The chain carries TRBV7-2 and TRBJ2-1; the D call may be TRBD1 or TRBD2 (5 bases each). The CDR3 sequence is CASSLSPLQGRNEQFF. The CDR3, as DNA: TGTGCCAGCAGCTTATCACCACTCCAGGGACGTAATGAGCAGTTCTTC.